This T cell receptor (beta chain) was sequenced for a study of blood T cells in healthy people across ages (dated by TCRdb to the mid-2010s). Study-wide context: In model experiments, template switching captured roughly one uniquely barcoded TCR beta cDNA molecule for every two T cells. Using deep sequencing normalized with unique cDNA molecular identifiers, the study measured how TCR beta repertoire diversity changes with age. Four age groups were formed from the donors: young (average roughly 15 years), middle-aged (more than 35), aged (roughly 56) and long-lived (more than 75). To avoid experimental bias, donors of different ages were distributed randomly across sequencing lanes. Two additional independent replicas of 1 million unique cDNA reads from the same blood draw were analyzed for two donors (one aged 18 to 29 and one aged 80 or older).

At the junction V is shortened by 5 bases and J by 4 bases; bases outside the gene matches: 3. The CDR3 spans 15 residues, from the cysteine through the phenylalanine. The kept DNA is CDR3 alone, 45 bases in frame from the first base. The germline V gene gives CDR1 as SGHAT and CDR2 as FQNNGV. What the work shows at the level of the full study, not this receptor alone: The percentage of naive T cells measured by flow cytometry correlated strongly with observed TCR beta diversity. The long-lived group showed more naive CD4+ T cells, fewer expanded clones and increased TCR diversity than the aged group, suggesting age selection. Estimates of total diversity based on one million sequenced T cells were considered lower bounds and underestimates. Bulk unsorted PBMC profiling prevented conclusive comparison of naive and antigen-experienced compartments. Observed TCR beta diversity per million T cells fell roughly linearly with age, and a significant reduction was already apparent by age around 40. Donor CMV infection status was unknown, potentially confounding age-related changes in expanded clonotypes.

Systemically healthy Caucasian individuals from Russia, approximately 39 in total and aged roughly 6 to 95 years, were included as donors. Ten milliliters of peripheral blood were drawn from each donor into EDTA-treated Vacutainer tubes. PBMCs were isolated by Ficoll-Paque density-gradient centrifugation, with at least 6 million obtained per sample. Trizol reagent was used to extract total RNA from the PBMCs, yielding at least 6 micrograms per sample. For every donor, an aliquot of PBMCs went through flow cytometry to measure the percentages of naive CD45RAhigh/CD27high T cells. On this clonotype itself: Its antigen specificity is not known. There are no base qualities to consult, and no much larger clone falls within one base.

The library was generated by 5' RACE. Sequencer: Illumina HiSeq 2500. The second PCR ran for about 6 to 11 cycles and used a J-beta primer mix along with a sample-barcoded 5' primer. Each TCR beta cDNA molecule received a unique molecular identifier from a template-switch 5' adaptor carrying 12 random nucleotides. At least 2.5 million CDR3-containing paired-end reads were obtained from each sample. First-strand cDNA was synthesized from all RNA with the Mint cDNA synthesis kit, primed by a TRBC-specific oligonucleotide. Following uracil-DNA glycosylase treatment, a first 18-cycle PCR with universal primers M1SS and BC2_uni_R was performed on all cDNA. The original pipeline was this. For normalization, 1 million high-quality reads were randomly selected from each sample, with every read carrying a distinct molecular identifier. Reads with shared molecular identifiers were discarded instead of being binned into consensus sequences. MiTCR, set to a Q25 quality threshold and the strictest error-elimination algorithm, was used for CDR3 identification, clonotype clustering and error correction. A nonparametric unseen species model with Euler transformation was used to estimate a lower bound on total TCR beta diversity. The public reads were reanalyzed by TCRdb: fastp trimming at Q25, MiXCR alignment, in-frame beta chains only. Rows are combined by CDR3 protein, so each entry shows the most common genes and DNA. The V and J calls were not made by the authors but by TCRdb's processing. This sample is represented by 700,000 to 950,000 distinct CDR3 sequences; roughly 43% of them were singletons. Around 20% of the sample belongs to the ten largest clones.

The source is a woman between 55 and 75 years old in good health. The V gene is TRBV11-2 and the J gene is TRBJ2-5; a stretch of 14 junction bases matches TRBD2. The sample taken for sequencing was blood. The nucleotide sequence is TGTGCCAGCAGCATGACTAGCGGGGGGGCAGAGACCCAGTACTTC. Translation gives CASSMTSGGAETQYF.